The subject of this entry is one T cell receptor beta chain. The antigen is not known. The PCR contained 60 Vbeta and 13 Jbeta primers. Profiled with immunoSEQ multiplex PCR; TCRdb holds only in-frame clones, not every one. The sample shows around 130,000 clones, 81% of them seen only once. This sample was taken from a study of cytomegalovirus exposure and HLA in healthy donors. The study, taken as a whole, reports: Only CMV serostatus was available as immune exposure information. TCR beta V segments were, for the most part, productive about 87% or about 30% of the time in an earlier analysis.

There are 15 residues in the CDR3. Per germline, CDR1 MNHNS and CDR2 SASEGT. The V segment lost 4 bases and the J segment 4 bases; nucleotides outside the gene matches: 9. The source is a woman aged 40 to 49 in good health and CMV-seronegative. The J gene is TRBJ2-5, the V gene TRBV6-1; 7 bases map to TRBD2. The material sequenced was PBMCs. The CDR3 DNA reads as TGTGCCAGCAGTGTGGGGCAGGGACTATCAGAGACCCAGTACTTC. It is translated as CASSVGQGLSETQYF.